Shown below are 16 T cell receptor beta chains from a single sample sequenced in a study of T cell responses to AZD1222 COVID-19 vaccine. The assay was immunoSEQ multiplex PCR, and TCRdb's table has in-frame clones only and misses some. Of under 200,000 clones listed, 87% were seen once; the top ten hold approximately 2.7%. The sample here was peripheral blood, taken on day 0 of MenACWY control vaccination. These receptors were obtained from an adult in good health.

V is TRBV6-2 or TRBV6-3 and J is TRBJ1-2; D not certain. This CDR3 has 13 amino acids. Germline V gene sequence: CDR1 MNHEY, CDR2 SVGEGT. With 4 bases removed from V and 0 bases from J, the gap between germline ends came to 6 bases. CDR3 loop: CASSSGTNYGYTF. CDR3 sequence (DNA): TGTGCCAGCAGTTCGGGTACTAACTATGGCTACACCTTC.

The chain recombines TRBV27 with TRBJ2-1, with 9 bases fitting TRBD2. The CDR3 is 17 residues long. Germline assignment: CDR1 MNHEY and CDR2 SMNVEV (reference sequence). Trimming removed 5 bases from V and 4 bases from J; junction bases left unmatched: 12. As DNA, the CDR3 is TGTGCCAGCAGTCCCTCGGCCAGACTAGCGGTTTACAATGAGCAGTTCTTC. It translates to CASSPSARLAVYNEQFF.

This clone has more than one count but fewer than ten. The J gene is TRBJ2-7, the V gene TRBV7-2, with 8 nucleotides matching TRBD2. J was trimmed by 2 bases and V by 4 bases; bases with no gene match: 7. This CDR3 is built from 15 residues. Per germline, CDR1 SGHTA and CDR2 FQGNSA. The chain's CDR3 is CASSSVLAGTYEQYF. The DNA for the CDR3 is TGTGCCAGCAGCTCCGTCCTAGCGGGCACCTACGAGCAGTACTTC.

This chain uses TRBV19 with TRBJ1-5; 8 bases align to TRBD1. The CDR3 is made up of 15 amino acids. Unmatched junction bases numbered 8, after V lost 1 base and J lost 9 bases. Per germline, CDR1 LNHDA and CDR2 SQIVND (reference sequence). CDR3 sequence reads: CASSIGQGPQRPQHF. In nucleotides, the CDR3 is TGTGCCAGTAGTATAGGACAGGGGCCACAAAGGCCCCAGCATTTT.

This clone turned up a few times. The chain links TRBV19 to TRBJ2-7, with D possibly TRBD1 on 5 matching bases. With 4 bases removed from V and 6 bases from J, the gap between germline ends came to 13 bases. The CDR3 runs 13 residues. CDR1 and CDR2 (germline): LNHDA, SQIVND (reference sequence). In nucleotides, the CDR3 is TGTGCCAGTAGTAAGCAGGGAATGGGCGAGCAGTACTTC. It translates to CASSKQGMGEQYF.

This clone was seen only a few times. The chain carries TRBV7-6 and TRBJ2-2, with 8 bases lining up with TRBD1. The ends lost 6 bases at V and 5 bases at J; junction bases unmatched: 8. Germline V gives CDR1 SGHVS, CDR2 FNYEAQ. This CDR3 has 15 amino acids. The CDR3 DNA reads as TGTGCCAGCAGTTATCGACAGGGGAGAACCGGGGAGCTGTTTTTT. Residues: CASSYRQGRTGELFF.

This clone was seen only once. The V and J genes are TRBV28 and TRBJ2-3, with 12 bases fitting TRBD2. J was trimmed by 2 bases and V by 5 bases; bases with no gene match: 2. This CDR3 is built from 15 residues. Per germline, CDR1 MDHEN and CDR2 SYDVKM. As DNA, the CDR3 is TGTGCCAGCAGTCTAGCGGGAGGGTTCACAGATACGCAGTATTTT. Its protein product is CASSLAGGFTDTQYF.

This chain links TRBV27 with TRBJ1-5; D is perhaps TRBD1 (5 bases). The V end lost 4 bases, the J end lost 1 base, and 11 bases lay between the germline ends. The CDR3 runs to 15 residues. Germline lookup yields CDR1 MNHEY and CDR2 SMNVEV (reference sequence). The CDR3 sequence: CASSWVGGSNQPQHF. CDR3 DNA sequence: TGTGCCAGCAGTTGGGTGGGGGGAAGCAATCAGCCCCAGCATTTT.

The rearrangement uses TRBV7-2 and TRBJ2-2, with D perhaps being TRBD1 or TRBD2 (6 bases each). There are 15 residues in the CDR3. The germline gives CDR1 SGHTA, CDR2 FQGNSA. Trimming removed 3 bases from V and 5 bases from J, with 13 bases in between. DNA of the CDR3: TGTGCCAGCAGCTTTGGGGGGCGCCGGACCGGGGAGCTGTTTTTT. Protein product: CASSFGGRRTGELFF. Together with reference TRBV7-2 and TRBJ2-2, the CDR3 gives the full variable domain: GAGVSQSPSNKVTEKGKDVELRCDPISGHTALYWYRQSLGQGLEFLIYFQGNSAPDKSGLPSDRFSAERTGGSVSTLTIQRTQQEDSAVYLCASSFGGRRTGELFFGEGSRLTVL.

The CDR3 nucleotides read TGTGCCAGCAGTTTAAGGGGGGCCCACTACGAGCAGTACTTC. Residues: CASSLRGAHYEQYF. The chain employs TRBV27 and TRBJ2-7; TRBD1 or TRBD2 may be the D gene (6 bases each). The CDR3 extends over 14 amino acids. Germline CDR1 is MNHEY and CDR2 is SMNVEV (reference sequence). Between the trimmed V and J ends, which lost 2 bases and 3 bases, there was a span of 11 bases.

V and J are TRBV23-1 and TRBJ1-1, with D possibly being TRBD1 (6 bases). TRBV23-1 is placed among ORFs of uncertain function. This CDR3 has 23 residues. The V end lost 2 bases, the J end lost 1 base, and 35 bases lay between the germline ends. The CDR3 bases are TGCGCCAGCAGTCAAAGGATTCACGAGGGTTCGGGACTTTCATGGGGGCGGAACACTGAAGCTTTCTTT. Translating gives CASSQRIHEGSGLSWGRNTEAFF.

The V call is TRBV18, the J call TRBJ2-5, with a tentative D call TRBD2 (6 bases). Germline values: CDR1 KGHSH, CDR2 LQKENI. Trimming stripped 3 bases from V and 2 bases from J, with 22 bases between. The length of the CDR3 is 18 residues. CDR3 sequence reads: CASSPTGSGSGYQETQYF. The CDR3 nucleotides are TGTGCCAGCTCACCCACCGGATCTGGTAGCGGCTATCAAGAGACCCAGTACTTC.

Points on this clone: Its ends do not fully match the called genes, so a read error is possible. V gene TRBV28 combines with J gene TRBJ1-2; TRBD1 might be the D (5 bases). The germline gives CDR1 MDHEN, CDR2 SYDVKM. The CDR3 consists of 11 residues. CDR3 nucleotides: TGTGCCAGCAGTTCCCTCCGAGACAGAAACTTC. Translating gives CASSSLRDRNF.

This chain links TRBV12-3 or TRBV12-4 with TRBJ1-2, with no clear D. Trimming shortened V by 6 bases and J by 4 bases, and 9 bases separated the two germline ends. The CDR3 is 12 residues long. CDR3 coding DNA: TGTGCCAGCAGCACAGACATCTATGGCTACACCTTC. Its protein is CASSTDIYGYTF.

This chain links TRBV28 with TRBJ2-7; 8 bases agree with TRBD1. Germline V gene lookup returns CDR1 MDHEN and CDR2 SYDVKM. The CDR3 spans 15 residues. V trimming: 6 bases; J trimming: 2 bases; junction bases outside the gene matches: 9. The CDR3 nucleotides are TGTGCCAGCAGCGGACCGGGACAGGCAACCTACGAGCAGTACTTC. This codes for CASSGPGQATYEQYF.

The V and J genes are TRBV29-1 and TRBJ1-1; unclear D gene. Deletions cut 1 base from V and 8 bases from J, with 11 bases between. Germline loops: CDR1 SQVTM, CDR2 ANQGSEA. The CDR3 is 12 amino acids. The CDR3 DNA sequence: TGCAGCGTTGAAGCTATGACGAAGGAAGCTTTCTTT. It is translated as CSVEAMTKEAFF.